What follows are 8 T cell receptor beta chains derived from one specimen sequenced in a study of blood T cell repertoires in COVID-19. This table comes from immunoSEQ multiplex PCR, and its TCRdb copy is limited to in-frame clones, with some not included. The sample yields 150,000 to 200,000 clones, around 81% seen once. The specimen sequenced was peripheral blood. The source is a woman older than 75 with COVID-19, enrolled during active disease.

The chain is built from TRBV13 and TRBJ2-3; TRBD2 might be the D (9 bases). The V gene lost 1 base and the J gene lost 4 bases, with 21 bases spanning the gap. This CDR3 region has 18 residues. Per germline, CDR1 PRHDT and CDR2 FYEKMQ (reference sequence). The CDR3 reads CASSLEVAGARGPDTQYF. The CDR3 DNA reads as TGTGCCAGCAGCTTAGAAGTAGCGGGGGCCAGGGGGCCAGATACGCAGTATTTT.

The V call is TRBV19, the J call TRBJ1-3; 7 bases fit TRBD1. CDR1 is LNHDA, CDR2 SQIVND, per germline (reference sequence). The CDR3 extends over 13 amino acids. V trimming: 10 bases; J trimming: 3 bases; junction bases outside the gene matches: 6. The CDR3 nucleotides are TGTGCCAACCACAGGGGACTTGGAAACACCATATATTTT. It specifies CANHRGLGNTIYF.

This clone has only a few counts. In DNA form, the CDR3 reads TGTGCCAGCACCTGCGGAAAGAACTTCCACTGTGGCTACACCTTC. This sequence encodes CASTCGKNFHCGYTF. V usage is TRBV27 and J usage is TRBJ1-2; D not resolved. V was trimmed by 7 bases and J by 7 bases, leaving 22 bases between them. Germline V gives CDR1 MNHEY, CDR2 SMNVEV (reference sequence). The CDR3 sequence is 15 residues long.

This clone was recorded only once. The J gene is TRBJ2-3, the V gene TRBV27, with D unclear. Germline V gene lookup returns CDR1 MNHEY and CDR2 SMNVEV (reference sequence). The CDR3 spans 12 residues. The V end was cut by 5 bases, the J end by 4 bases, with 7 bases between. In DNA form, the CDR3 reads TGTGCCAGCAGTGCTGCGGCAGATACGCAGTATTTT. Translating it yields CASSAAADTQYF.

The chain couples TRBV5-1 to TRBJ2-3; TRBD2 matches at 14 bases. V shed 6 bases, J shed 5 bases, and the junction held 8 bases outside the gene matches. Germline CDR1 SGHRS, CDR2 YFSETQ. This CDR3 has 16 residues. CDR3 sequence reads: CASNLRTSGGKDTQYF. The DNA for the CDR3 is TGCGCCAGCAACCTAAGGACTAGCGGGGGGAAAGATACGCAGTATTTT.

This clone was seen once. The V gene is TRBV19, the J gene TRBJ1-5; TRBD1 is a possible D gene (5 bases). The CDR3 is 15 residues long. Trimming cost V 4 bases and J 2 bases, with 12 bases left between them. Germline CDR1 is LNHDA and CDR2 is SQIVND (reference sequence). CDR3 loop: CASSKVGQGNQPQHF. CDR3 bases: TGTGCCAGTAGTAAAGTGGGGCAGGGCAATCAGCCCCAGCATTTT.

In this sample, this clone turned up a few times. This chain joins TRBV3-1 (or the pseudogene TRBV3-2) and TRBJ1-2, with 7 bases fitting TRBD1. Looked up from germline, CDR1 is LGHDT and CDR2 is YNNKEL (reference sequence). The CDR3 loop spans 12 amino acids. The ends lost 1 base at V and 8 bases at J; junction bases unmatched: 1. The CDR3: CASSQGTGGYTF. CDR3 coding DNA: TGTGCCAGCAGCCAAGGGACAGGCGGCTACACCTTC.

The CDR3 region is CASSGLEGLAATGELFF. As DNA, the CDR3 is TGTGCCAGCAGCGGACTCGAGGGACTAGCAGCCACCGGGGAGCTGTTTTTT. This chain joins TRBV9 and TRBJ2-2; 9 bases line up with TRBD2. Germline trimming cut 3 bases from V and 4 bases from J; bases unmatched to any gene: 10. CDR1 and CDR2 (germline): SGDLS, YYNGEE. The CDR3 has 17 amino acids.